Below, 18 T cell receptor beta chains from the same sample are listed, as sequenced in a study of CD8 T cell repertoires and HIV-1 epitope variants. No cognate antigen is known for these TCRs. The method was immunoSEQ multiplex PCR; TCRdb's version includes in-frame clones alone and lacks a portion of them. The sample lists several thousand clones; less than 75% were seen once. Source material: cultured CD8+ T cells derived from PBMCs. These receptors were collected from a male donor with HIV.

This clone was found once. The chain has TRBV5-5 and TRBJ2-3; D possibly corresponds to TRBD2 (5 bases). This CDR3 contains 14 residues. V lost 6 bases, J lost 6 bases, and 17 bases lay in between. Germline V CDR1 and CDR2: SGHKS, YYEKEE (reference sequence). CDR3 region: CASIFAGRADTQYF. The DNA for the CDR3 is TGTGCCAGCATCTTTGCGGGCCGGGCGGATACGCAGTATTTT.

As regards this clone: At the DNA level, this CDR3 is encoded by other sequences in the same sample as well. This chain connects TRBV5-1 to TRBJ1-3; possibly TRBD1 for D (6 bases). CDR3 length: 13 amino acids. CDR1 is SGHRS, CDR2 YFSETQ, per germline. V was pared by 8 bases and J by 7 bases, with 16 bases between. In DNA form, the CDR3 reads TGCGCCAGTAGGGACACTGAAAGGAACACCATATATTTT. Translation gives CASRDTERNTIYF.

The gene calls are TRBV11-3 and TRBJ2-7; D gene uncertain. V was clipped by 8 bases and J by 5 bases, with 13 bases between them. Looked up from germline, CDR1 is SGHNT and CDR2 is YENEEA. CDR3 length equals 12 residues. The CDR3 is CASPPRNHEQYF. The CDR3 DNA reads TGTGCCAGCCCTCCCAGGAATCACGAGCAGTACTTC. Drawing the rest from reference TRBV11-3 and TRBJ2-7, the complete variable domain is EAGVVQSPRYKIIEKKQPVAFWCNPISGHNTLYWYLQNLGQGPELLIRYENEEAVDDSQLPKDRFSAERLKGVDSTLKIQPAELGDSAVYLCASPPRNHEQYFGPGTRLTVT.

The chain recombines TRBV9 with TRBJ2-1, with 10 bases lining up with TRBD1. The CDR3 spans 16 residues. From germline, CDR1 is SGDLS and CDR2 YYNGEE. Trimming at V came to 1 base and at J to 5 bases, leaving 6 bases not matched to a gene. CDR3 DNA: TGTGCCAGCAGCGTATCCGGGACAGGGGCACACAATGAGCAGTTCTTC. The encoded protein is CASSVSGTGAHNEQFF.

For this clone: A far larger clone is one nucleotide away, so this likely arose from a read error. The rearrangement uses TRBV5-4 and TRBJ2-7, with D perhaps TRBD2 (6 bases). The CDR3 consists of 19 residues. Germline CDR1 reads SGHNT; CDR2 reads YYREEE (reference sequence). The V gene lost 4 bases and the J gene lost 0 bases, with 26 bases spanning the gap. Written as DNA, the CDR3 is TGTGCCAGCAGCCAAGAGCCGGGAGCGGGCGCCCTGAGCTCCTACGAGCAGTACTTC. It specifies CASSQEPGAGALSSYEQYF.

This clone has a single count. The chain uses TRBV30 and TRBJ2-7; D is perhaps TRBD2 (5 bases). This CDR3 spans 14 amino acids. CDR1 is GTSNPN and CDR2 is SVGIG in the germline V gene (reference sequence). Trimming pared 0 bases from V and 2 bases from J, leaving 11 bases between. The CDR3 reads CAWSVLDGAYEQYF. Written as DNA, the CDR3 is TGTGCCTGGAGTGTACTAGACGGAGCCTACGAGCAGTACTTC.

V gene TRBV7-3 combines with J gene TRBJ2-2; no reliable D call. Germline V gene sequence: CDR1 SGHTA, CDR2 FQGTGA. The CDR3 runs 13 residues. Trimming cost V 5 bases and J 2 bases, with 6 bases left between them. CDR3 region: CASSPSNTGELFF. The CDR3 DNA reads TGTGCCAGCAGCCCCTCCAACACCGGGGAGCTGTTTTTT. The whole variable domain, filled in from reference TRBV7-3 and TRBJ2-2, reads GAGVSQTPSNKVTEKGKYVELRCDPISGHTALYWYRQSLGQGPEFLIYFQGTGAADDSGLPNDRFFAVRPEGSVSTLKIQRTERGDSAVYLCASSPSNTGELFFGEGSRLTVL.

CDR3 coding DNA: TGTGCCAGCAGCCCCTCGACGGGTCTCGGTGAAAAACTGTTTTTT. Residues: CASSPSTGLGEKLFF. V gene TRBV7-9 combines with J gene TRBJ1-4; no firm D call. Germline CDR1 and CDR2: SEHNR and FQNEAQ (reference sequence). V lost 5 bases to trimming and J lost 7 bases, with 17 bases between them. The CDR3 is 15 amino acids.

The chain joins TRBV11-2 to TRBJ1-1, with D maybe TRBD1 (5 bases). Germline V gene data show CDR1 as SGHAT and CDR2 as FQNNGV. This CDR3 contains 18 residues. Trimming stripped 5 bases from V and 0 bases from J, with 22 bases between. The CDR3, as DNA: TGTGCCAGCAGCCGTGCCCCGTTGGAAGGGGTAGTGAACACTGAAGCTTTCTTT. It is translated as CASSRAPLEGVVNTEAFF. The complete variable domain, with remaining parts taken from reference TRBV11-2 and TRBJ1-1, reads EAGVAQSPRYKIIEKRQSVAFWCNPISGHATLYWYQQILGQGPKLLIQFQNNGVVDDSQLPKDRFSAERLKGVDSTLKIQPAKLEDSAVYLCASSRAPLEGVVNTEAFFGQGTRLTVV.

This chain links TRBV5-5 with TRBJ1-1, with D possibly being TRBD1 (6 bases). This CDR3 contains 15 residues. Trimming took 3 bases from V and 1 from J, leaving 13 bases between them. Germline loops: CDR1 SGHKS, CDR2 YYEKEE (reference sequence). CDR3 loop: CASSSIGGWNTEAFF. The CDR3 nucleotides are TGTGCCAGCAGCTCGATTGGGGGCTGGAACACTGAAGCTTTCTTT.

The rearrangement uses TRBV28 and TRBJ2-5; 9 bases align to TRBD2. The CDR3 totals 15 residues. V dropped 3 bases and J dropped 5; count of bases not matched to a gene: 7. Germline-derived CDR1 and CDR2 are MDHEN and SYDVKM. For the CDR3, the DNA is TGTGCCAGCAGTTTGAGCGGGGGGAAGGGGGAGACCCAGTACTTC. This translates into CASSLSGGKGETQYF.

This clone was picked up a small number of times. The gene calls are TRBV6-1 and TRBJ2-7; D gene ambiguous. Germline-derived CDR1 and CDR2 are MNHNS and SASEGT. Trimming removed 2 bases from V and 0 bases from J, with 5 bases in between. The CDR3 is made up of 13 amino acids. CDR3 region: CASSEQVSYEQYF. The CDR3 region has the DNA TGTGCCAGCAGTGAACAGGTCTCCTACGAGCAGTACTTC.

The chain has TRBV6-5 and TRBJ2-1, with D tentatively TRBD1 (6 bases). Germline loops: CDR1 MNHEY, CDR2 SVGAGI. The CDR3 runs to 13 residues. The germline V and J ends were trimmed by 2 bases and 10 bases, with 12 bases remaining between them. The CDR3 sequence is CASSYVDSREQFF. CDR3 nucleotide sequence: TGTGCCAGCAGTTACGTGGACAGCCGGGAGCAGTTCTTC.

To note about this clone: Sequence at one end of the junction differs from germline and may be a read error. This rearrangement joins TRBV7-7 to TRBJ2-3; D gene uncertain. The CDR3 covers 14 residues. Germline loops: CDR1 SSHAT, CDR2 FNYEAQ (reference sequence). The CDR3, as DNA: TGTGCTAGCAGCTTAGCTGGGGTAGGGGATACGCAGTATTTT. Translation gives CASSLAGVGDTQYF.

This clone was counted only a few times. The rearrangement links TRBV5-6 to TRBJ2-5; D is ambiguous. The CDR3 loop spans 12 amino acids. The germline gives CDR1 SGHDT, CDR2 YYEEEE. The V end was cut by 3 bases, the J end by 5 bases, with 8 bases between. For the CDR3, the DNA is TGTGCCAGCAGCTCCGTTCGGGAGACCCAGTACTTC. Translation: CASSSVRETQYF.

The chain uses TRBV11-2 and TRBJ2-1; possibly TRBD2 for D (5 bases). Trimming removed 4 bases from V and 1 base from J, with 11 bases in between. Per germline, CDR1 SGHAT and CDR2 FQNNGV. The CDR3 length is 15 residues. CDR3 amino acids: CASSWKADSYNEQFF. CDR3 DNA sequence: TGTGCCAGCAGCTGGAAAGCGGATTCCTACAATGAGCAGTTCTTC.

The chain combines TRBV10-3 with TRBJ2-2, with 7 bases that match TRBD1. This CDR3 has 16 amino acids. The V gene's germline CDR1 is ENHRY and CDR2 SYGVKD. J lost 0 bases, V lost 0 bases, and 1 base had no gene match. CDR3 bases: TGTGCCATCAGTGAGTCTCAGGGGGCGAACACCGGGGAGCTGTTTTTT. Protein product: CAISESQGANTGELFF.

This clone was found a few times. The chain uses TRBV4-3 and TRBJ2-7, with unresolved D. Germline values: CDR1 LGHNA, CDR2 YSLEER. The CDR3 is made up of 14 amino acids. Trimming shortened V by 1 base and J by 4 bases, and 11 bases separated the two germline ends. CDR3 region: CASSQVEGSYEQYF. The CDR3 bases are TGCGCCAGCAGCCAAGTGGAAGGTTCGTACGAGCAGTACTTC.